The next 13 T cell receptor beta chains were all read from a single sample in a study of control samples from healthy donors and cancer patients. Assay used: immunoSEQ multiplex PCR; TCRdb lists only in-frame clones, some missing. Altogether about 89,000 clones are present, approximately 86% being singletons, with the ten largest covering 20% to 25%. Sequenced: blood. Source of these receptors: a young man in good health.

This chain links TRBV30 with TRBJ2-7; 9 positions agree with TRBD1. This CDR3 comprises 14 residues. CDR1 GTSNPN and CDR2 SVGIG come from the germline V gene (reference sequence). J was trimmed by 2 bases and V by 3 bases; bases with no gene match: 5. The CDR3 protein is CAWSPGQGPYEQYF. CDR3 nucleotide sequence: TGTGCCTGGAGCCCGGGACAGGGACCCTACGAGCAGTACTTC.

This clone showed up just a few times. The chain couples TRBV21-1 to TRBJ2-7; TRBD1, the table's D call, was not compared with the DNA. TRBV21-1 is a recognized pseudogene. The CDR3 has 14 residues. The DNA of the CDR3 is TGTGCCAGCAGCGGCGGACAGAGCTCCTACGAGCAGTACTTC. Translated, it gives CASSGGQSSYEQYF.

The CDR3 sequence: CSADRGSRNTEAFF. The CDR3 coding sequence is TGCAGCGCGGACAGGGGATCGAGGAACACTGAAGCTTTCTTT. The chain carries TRBV29-1 and TRBJ1-1, with 9 bases that match TRBD1. Trimming cost V 7 bases and J 1 base; bases outside gene matches: 7. The CDR3 is 14 amino acids. CDR1 SQVTM and CDR2 ANQGSEA come from the germline V gene. The whole variable domain, remainder taken from reference TRBV29-1 and TRBJ1-1, is SAVISQKPSRDICQRGTSLTIQCQVDSQVTMMFWYRQQPGQSLTLIATANQGSEATYESGFVIDKFPISRPNLTFSTLTVSNMSPEDSSIYLCSADRGSRNTEAFFGQGTRLTVV.

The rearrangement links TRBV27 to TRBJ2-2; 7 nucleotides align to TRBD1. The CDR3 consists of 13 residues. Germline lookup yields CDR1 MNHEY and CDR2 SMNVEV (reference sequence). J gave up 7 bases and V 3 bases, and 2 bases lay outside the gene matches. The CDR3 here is CASSLGQSGELFF. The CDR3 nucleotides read TGTGCCAGCAGTTTGGGACAGAGCGGGGAGCTGTTTTTT.

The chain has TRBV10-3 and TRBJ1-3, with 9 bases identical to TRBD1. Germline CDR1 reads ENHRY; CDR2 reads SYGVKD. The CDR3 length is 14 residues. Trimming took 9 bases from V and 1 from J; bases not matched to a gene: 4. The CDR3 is CAIKQGASGNTIYF. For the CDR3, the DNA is TGTGCCATAAAACAGGGGGCGTCTGGAAACACCATATATTTT.

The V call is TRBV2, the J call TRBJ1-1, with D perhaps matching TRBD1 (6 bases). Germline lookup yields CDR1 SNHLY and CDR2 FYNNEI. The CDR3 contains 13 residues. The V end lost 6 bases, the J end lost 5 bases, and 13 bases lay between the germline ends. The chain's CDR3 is CASSGEGGTEAFF. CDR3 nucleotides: TGTGCCAGCAGCGGTGAAGGGGGGACTGAAGCTTTCTTT.

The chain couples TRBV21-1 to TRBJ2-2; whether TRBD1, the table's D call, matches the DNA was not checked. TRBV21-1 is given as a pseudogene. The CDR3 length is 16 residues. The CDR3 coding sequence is TGTGCCAGCAGCAAAGGACAGAAGGAGAACACCGGGGAGCTGTTTTTT. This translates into CASSKGQKENTGELFF.

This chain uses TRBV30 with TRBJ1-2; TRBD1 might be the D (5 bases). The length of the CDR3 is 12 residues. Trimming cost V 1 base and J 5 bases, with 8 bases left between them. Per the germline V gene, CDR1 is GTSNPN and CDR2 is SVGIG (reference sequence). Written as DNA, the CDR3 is TGTGCCTGGAGTGGGGGACGGTATGGCTACACCTTC. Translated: CAWSGGRYGYTF.

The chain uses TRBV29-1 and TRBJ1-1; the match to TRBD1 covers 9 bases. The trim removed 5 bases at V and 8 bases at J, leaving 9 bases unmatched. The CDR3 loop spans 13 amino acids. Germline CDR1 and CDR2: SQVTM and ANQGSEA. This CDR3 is CSVTAQGTGEAFF. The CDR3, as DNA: TGCAGCGTTACCGCCCAGGGGACAGGGGAAGCTTTCTTT.

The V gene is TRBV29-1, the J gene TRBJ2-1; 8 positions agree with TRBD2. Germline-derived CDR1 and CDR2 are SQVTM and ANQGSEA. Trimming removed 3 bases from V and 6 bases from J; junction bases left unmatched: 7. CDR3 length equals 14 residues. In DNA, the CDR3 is TGCAGCGTTGAGCCCGGGGGGGCCTTCAATGAGCAGTTCTTC. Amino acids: CSVEPGGAFNEQFF.

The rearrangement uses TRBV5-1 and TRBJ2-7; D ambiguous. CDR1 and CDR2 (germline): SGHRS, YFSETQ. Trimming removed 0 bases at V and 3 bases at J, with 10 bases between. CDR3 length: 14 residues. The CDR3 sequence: CASSLAFGSYEQYV. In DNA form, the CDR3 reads TGCGCCAGCAGCTTGGCCTTTGGAAGCTACGAGCAGTACGTC.

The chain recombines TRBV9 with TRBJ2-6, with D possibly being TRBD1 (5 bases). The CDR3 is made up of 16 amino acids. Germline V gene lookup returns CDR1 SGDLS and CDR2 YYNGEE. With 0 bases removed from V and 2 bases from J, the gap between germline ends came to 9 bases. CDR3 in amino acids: CASSVAKGAGANVLTF. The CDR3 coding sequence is TGTGCCAGCAGCGTAGCGAAAGGGGCTGGGGCCAACGTCCTGACTTTC.

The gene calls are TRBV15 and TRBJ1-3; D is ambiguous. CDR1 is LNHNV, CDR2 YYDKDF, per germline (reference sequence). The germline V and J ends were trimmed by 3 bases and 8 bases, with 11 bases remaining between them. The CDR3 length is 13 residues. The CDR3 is CATSSRAGHTIYF. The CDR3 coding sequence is TGTGCCACCAGCAGTCGGGCGGGTCACACCATATATTTT.